The entry below describes one T cell receptor (beta chain). Its antigen is not known. V gave up 2 bases and J gave up 2 bases, with 6 bases separating them. In germline, CDR1 is GTSNPN, CDR2 SVGIG (reference sequence). CDR3 length: 12 amino acids. This entry belongs to a study of cytomegalovirus exposure and HLA in healthy donors. Primers for the PCR totalled 60 Vbeta and 13 Jbeta. Profiling relied on immunoSEQ multiplex PCR, and the TCRdb table lists in-frame clones only, not all of them. The top ten hold about 12% of the sample, which has about 150,000 clones, over 65% seen once. General study points: A later analysis, which compared TCR beta chains of equal frequency, found the HLA-associated ones more clonally expanded. Cytomegalovirus association was assigned to some 160 TCR beta chains. Highly shared sequence variants in one cluster were likely a sequencing artifact.

This TCR derives from a middle-aged man in good health and CMV-seropositive. The chain is built from TRBV30 and TRBJ2-5; a possible D gene is TRBD1 (5 bases). The specimen sequenced was PBMCs. The CDR3 spells CAWSRQQETQYF. The CDR3, as DNA: TGTGCCTGGAGTCGACAGCAAGAGACCCAGTACTTC.